The rows below give T cell receptor beta chains drawn from one sample of a study of T cell responses to AZD1222 COVID-19 vaccine. Generated by immunoSEQ multiplex PCR, the TCRdb table keeps only in-frame clones and is missing some. This table holds 90,000 to 130,000 clones, just over 85% found once. This specimen was peripheral blood, taken on day 0 of AZD1222 vaccination. These receptors were obtained from an adult in good health. CDR3s include the opening cysteine and the closing phenylalanine or tryptophan. Fields, in order: clone size, V gene, D gene, J gene, CDR3 protein, CDR3 DNA. A D gene is named only where the DNA matches it firmly. Clone size is not always given. Where it is, it says once, few, many or a class for expanded clones.

>NA|TRBV29-1|NA|TRBJ2-5
CSAVRTTQYF
TGCAGCGCAGTCAGAACCACCCAGTACTTC
>NA|TRBV5-1|NA|TRBJ2-3
CASSLGQEGTDTQYF
TGCGCCAGCAGCTTGGGTCAGGAAGGCACAGATACGCAGTATTTT
>NA|TRBV27|NA|TRBJ1-3
CASSLRLGDTIYF
TGTGCCAGCAGTTTACGCCTGGGAGACACCATATATTTT
>once|TRBV6-5|TRBD1|TRBJ1-2
CASSTGTGIGGYTF
TGTGCCTCCTCGACCGGGACAGGGATCGGTGGCTACACCTTC
>once|TRBV4-1|TRBD2|TRBJ2-7
CASSRLAAVSSYEQYF
TGCGCCAGCAGCCGACTAGCTGCGGTGAGCTCCTACGAGCAGTACTTC
>NA|TRBV12-3/TRBV12-4|TRBD1|TRBJ1-1
CASRATGDSVAFF
TGTGCCAGCAGGGCGACAGGGGATAGTGTAGCTTTCTTT
>NA|TRBV27|NA|TRBJ1-1
CASRPRHNEAFF
TGTGCCAGCAGACCCCGACATAACGAAGCTTTCTTT
>NA|TRBV6-5|NA|TRBJ2-6
CASSLASGANVLTF
TGTGCCAGCAGTTTGGCTTCTGGGGCCAACGTCCTGACTTTC
>NA|TRBV18|NA|TRBJ2-5
CASSPGTERETQYF
TGTGCCAGCTCACCCGGGACGGAGAGGGAGACCCAGTACTTC
>NA|TRBV4-1|NA|TRBJ1-1
CASSPRKGQNLKYLNTEAFF
TGCGCCAGCAGCCCTCGTAAGGGGCAGAACCTAAAGTACTTAAACACTGAAGCTTTCTTT
>once|TRBV28|NA|TRBJ1-1
CASSLFAGQGFTEAFF
TGTGCCAGCAGTTTGTTCGCGGGGCAGGGGTTCACTGAAGCTTTCTTT
>NA|TRBV6-2/TRBV6-3|NA|TRBJ1-4
CASSYSIGRKEKLFF
TGTGCCAGCAGTTACTCGATTGGGAGGAAAGAAAAACTGTTTTTT
>NA|TRBV9|NA|TRBJ1-6
CASSVDAVNSPLHF
TGTGCCAGCAGCGTAGACGCAGTGAATTCACCCCTCCACTTT
>NA|TRBV30|NA|TRBJ1-2
CAWSVARMNYGYTF
TGTGCCTGGAGTGTAGCACGAATGAACTATGGCTACACCTTC
>NA|TRBV6-5|NA|TRBJ2-7
CASSSGVWEQYF
TGTGCCAGCAGTTCAGGGGTTTGGGAGCAGTACTTC
>NA|TRBV7-3|NA|TRBJ2-7
CASSPYLTPYEQYF
TGTGCCAGCAGCCCCTACCTTACACCCTACGAGCAGTACTTC
>NA|TRBV6-2/TRBV6-3|NA|TRBJ1-5
CASSYPARGQPQHF
TGTGCCAGCAGTTACCCCGCCCGCGGTCAGCCCCAGCATTTT
>NA|TRBV9|TRBD1|TRBJ1-2
CASSTTTGGYYGYTF
TGTGCCAGCAGCACAACGACAGGGGGCTACTATGGCTACACCTTC
>NA|TRBV3-1/TRBV3-2|TRBD2|TRBJ2-3
CASNGVAGGFSTDTQYF
TGTGCCAGCAATGGGGTAGCGGGGGGCTTCAGCACAGATACGCAGTATTTT
>once|TRBV29-1|NA|TRBJ2-1
CSVLTDSYNEQFF
TGCAGCGTGTTGACTGATTCATACAATGAGCAGTTCTTC
>once|TRBV27|NA|TRBJ2-2
CASSPYGANTGELFF
TGTGCCAGCAGTCCCTATGGCGCGAACACCGGGGAGCTGTTTTTT
>NA|TRBV5-1|NA|TRBJ2-2
CASSLAGPQTGELFF
TGCGCCAGCAGCCTAGCCGGGCCCCAAACCGGGGAGCTGTTTTTT
>NA|TRBV12-3/TRBV12-4|NA|TRBJ1-2
CASSPLGTNVYTF
TGTGCCAGCAGTCCACTCGGGACAAATGTATACACCTTC